This TCR beta chain comes out of a study of blood T cells in healthy people across ages. Study-level findings and limits: The diversity estimates, figures obtained from one million T cells, were considered underestimates. No conclusive comparison of naive versus antigen-experienced cells was possible with unsorted PBMCs.

With regard to this clonotype: What it recognizes is unknown.

The second PCR ran 7 to 11 cycles with a sample-barcoded 5' primer and J-beta primers. Using its own MiXCR run on the 5' RACE reads, TCRdb lists one record per CDR3 protein. The table records roughly 900,000 distinct CDR3 sequences, about 30% of them present only once. The ends were cut back, 3 bases at V and 1 base at J, with 13 bases in the middle. The CDR3 is 15 residues long. Germline-derived CDR1 and CDR2 are SGHRS and YFSETQ. The specimen sequenced was blood. This clonotype originated in a woman older than 75 in good health. This chain links TRBV5-1 with TRBJ1-2; the D is unclear. The CDR3, as DNA: TGCGCCAGCAGCTCCGCCTTAGGAGTTAACTATGGCTACACCTTC. It translates to CASSSALGVNYGYTF.